One sample yielded the 5 T cell receptor beta chains listed below, sequenced in a study of blood T cells in healthy people across ages. Next came a second PCR, run for about 6 to 11 cycles, which used a sample-barcoded 5' primer along with a J-beta primer mix. Each CDR3 protein is one row after TCRdb ran MiXCR on the 5' RACE reads. The sample holds hundreds of thousands of distinct CDR3 sequences; more than 25% are singletons and the top ten take roughly 17%. Specimen: blood. These receptors came from a woman aged 80 or older in good health.

The sample holds a few counts of this clonotype. The chain couples TRBV20-1 to TRBJ1-1, with TRBD1 as a possible D gene (5 bases). Looked up from germline, CDR1 is DFQATT and CDR2 is SNEGSKA (reference sequence). The CDR3 has 13 amino acids. Deletions cut 4 bases from V and 4 bases from J, with 13 bases between. CDR3 DNA sequence: TGCAGTGCTAAGCCCAACGGGGGCACTGAAGCTTTCTTT. Its protein product is CSAKPNGGTEAFF.

Concerning this clonotype itself: The junction shows a germline mismatch at one end, possibly a read error. The rearrangement links TRBV7-8 to TRBJ2-6, with 10 positions matching TRBD1. The CDR3 is made up of 18 amino acids. The V gene's germline CDR1 is SGHVS and CDR2 FQNEAQ. The CDR3 DNA is TGTGCCAGCAGCTTAACTGGGACAGGGGTTGCTGGGGCCAACGTCCCGACTTTC. It codes for CASSLTGTGVAGANVPTF.

In its sample, this clonotype was seen many times. The chain has TRBV12-3 or TRBV12-4 and TRBJ1-2, with 10 bases lining up with TRBD1. V shed 6 bases, J shed 8 bases, and the junction held 9 bases outside the gene matches. The CDR3 contains 14 residues. CDR3 in DNA: TGTGCCAGCAGCCAGGCTGGGACAGGGGCCGGCTACACCTTC. Residues: CASSQAGTGAGYTF.

Many counts were recorded for this clonotype. This chain uses TRBV20-1 with TRBJ2-1; D gene uncertain. The CDR3 is 15 amino acids. Trimming took 0 bases from V and 2 from J, leaving 11 bases between them. Germline V gives CDR1 DFQATT, CDR2 SNEGSKA (reference sequence). CDR3 coding DNA: TGCAGTGCTAGAGATCCCTGGGGTACCTACAATGAGCAGTTCTTC. Translated, it gives CSARDPWGTYNEQFF.

About this clonotype itself: A much more abundant neighbour one base away suggests this may be a read error. CDR3 region: CASSLAARVFVVDERFF. The CDR3, as DNA: TGTGCCAGCAGCTTAGCAGCCAGGGTTTTTGTAGTCGATGAGCGGTTCTTC. The V gene is TRBV7-2, the J gene TRBJ2-1, with a weak D call TRBD1 (5 bases). CDR3 length: 17 residues. CDR1 and CDR2 (germline): SGHTA, FQGNSA.